This T cell receptor (beta chain) was recovered during a study of T cells after yellow fever vaccination. TCR cDNA, made by 5'RACE template switching, carried an added universal primer site and UMIs. Via MiXCR, TCRdb re-called the 5' RACE reads, giving one row per CDR3 protein. This sample carries about 300,000 distinct CDR3 sequences, approximately 10% of them seen once, and the ten largest clones take over 3%. For this clonotype: Its matching antigen is unknown.

The germline V and J ends were trimmed by 9 bases and 3 bases, with 12 bases remaining between them. This CDR3 is 13 amino acids long. The germline CDR1 and CDR2 sequences are ENHRY and SYGVKD. Study results and caveats: Abundant clonotypes from the bulk population could get into FACS-sorted repertoires as contaminants. The CD4 compartment and the CD8 compartment contained a small share of clonotypes in common. Booster sampling recovered most clones from primary vaccination (roughly 96% CD4, around 90% CD8).

Here the sequenced sample was CD4+ T cells sorted from PBMCs, taken 5 days after the yellow fever booster vaccination. The V and J genes are TRBV10-3 and TRBJ1-3; unclear D gene. This TCR came from a man aged 18 to 29 who received the YFV17D yellow fever vaccine. The DNA of the CDR3 is TGTGCCATTTCCCCCAGCCTTGGAAACACCATATATTTT. Translation gives CAISPSLGNTIYF.